This T cell receptor beta chain was identified during a study of radiation and T cells in renal cell carcinoma (TCRdb year 2020). General notes on the study: In total, 53 samples underwent TCR beta sequencing: 25 or so tumors plus 27 peripheral blood samples. The final blood draw took place at 4 weeks after radiation, the same time as nephrectomy. Across all 53 samples, 4,016,671 unique CDR3 nucleotide sequences encoding approximately 3,000,000 unique CDR3 amino acid sequences were identified.

Beyond this particular receptor, the publication reports: Because pretreatment tumor biopsies were not available, the baseline intratumoral presence of clonotypes could not be determined. With a single-armed trial design, the study had no way to address how radiation dose or scheduling affects the TCR repertoire. An increase in top tumor clonotypes in blood was observed from baseline to 2 weeks post-radiation, followed by contraction by 4 weeks, which was taken to suggest transient expansion of tumor-resident clones. Blood repertoire dynamics were not followed beyond 4 weeks after treatment.

A distance of 4 bases separates the germline ends of V and J, which lose 1 base and 1 base respectively. Per the germline V gene, SGHAT is the CDR1 and FQNNGV is the CDR2. From cysteine to phenylalanine, the CDR3 is 13 amino acids long. Only CDR3 DNA is held: 39 bases, read in frame from base 1. What the time point label conveys for this sample: blood 4 weeks post-SBRT, at nephrectomy. The treatment or condition tag for this specimen amounts to: 15 Gy SBRT to primary tumor, nephrectomy 4 weeks later. Samples were obtained from a clinical trial, in which 15 Gy stereotactic body radiation therapy was delivered to primary renal cell carcinomas and nephrectomy was performed 4 weeks later. To follow tumor-enriched clonotypes, serial peripheral blood was collected from radiation-treated patients at baseline and at 2 weeks and 4 weeks after SBRT. Every patient's renal cell carcinoma showed clear cell pathology. The QIAamp DNA Blood Mini Kit (Qiagen) was used to prepare genomic DNA for TCR sequencing. The analyses included just those samples that passed every quality control check.

TCR beta libraries were generated from genomic DNA with the immunoSEQ kit, following the manufacturer's recommendations. For library preparation, a first multiplex PCR was performed with proprietary primers, followed by a second PCR in which unique barcodes were added, and bead cleanups were performed after each round. A kit-provided positive control reaction and a negative control reaction were included in every sample batch. The final libraries underwent checking on an Agilent 4200 TapeStation D1000 ScreenTape, volumetric pooling, and quantification by qPCR. Sequencing was performed on an Illumina NextSeq500 with a MidOutput 150-cycle cartridge, and 156 Read1 and 15 Index1 cycles were run with kit custom primers. The pooled library was loaded at roughly 1 pM with a 20% PhiX control spike-in. As for the authors' bioinformatics: The vendor-processed data were analyzed in R, and a clonotype was defined as all T cells that share the same CDR3 nucleotide sequence. In the clone abundance analyses, frequencies were normalized to the 10,000 most abundant clones in each sample. Public T cell clones, averaging fewer than five per sample, were removed before analysis. A difference in abundance of at least 32-fold between compartments was used to define tumor-enriched and baseline blood-enriched clonotypes. A beta-binomial differential abundance model was applied to find clonotypes that expanded or contracted between blood time points. The Baroni-Urbani and Buser coefficient was used to measure tumor-blood repertoire similarity, and groups were compared with two-tailed Wilcoxon tests in R. This immuneACCESS table, as held by TCRdb, lists in-frame sequences with V and J called but not all clones. Of the missing ones, under half trace to an unresolved V gene in checked studies; the others have no known cause. The V and J calls and clone size are taken from that table; D and trimming were inferred from the DNA. This sample lists over 90,000 clones; 80% to 90% were detected once. Of the sample, approximately 7.8% is held by the ten largest clones.

In regard to this clone: The antigen it binds to is not known. No base qualities exist here, and no much larger clone lies one base off it.

The chain joins TRBV11-2 to TRBJ1-1, with the D gene call left open. The sequence came from a man in his fifties or sixties with renal cell carcinoma. The input for sequencing was blood, taken from a patient whose treatment included radiotherapy and nephrectomy. The DNA sequence is as follows: TGTGCCAGCAGCTTAGCCAGGAACACTGAAGCTTTCTTT. Its protein is CASSLARNTEAFF. Reference TRBV11-2 and TRBJ1-1 genes cover what lies past the CDR3, so the full variable domain is EAGVAQSPRYKIIEKRQSVAFWCNPISGHATLYWYQQILGQGPKLLIQFQNNGVVDDSQLPKDRFSAERLKGVDSTLKIQPAKLEDSAVYLCASSLARNTEAFFGQGTRLTVV.